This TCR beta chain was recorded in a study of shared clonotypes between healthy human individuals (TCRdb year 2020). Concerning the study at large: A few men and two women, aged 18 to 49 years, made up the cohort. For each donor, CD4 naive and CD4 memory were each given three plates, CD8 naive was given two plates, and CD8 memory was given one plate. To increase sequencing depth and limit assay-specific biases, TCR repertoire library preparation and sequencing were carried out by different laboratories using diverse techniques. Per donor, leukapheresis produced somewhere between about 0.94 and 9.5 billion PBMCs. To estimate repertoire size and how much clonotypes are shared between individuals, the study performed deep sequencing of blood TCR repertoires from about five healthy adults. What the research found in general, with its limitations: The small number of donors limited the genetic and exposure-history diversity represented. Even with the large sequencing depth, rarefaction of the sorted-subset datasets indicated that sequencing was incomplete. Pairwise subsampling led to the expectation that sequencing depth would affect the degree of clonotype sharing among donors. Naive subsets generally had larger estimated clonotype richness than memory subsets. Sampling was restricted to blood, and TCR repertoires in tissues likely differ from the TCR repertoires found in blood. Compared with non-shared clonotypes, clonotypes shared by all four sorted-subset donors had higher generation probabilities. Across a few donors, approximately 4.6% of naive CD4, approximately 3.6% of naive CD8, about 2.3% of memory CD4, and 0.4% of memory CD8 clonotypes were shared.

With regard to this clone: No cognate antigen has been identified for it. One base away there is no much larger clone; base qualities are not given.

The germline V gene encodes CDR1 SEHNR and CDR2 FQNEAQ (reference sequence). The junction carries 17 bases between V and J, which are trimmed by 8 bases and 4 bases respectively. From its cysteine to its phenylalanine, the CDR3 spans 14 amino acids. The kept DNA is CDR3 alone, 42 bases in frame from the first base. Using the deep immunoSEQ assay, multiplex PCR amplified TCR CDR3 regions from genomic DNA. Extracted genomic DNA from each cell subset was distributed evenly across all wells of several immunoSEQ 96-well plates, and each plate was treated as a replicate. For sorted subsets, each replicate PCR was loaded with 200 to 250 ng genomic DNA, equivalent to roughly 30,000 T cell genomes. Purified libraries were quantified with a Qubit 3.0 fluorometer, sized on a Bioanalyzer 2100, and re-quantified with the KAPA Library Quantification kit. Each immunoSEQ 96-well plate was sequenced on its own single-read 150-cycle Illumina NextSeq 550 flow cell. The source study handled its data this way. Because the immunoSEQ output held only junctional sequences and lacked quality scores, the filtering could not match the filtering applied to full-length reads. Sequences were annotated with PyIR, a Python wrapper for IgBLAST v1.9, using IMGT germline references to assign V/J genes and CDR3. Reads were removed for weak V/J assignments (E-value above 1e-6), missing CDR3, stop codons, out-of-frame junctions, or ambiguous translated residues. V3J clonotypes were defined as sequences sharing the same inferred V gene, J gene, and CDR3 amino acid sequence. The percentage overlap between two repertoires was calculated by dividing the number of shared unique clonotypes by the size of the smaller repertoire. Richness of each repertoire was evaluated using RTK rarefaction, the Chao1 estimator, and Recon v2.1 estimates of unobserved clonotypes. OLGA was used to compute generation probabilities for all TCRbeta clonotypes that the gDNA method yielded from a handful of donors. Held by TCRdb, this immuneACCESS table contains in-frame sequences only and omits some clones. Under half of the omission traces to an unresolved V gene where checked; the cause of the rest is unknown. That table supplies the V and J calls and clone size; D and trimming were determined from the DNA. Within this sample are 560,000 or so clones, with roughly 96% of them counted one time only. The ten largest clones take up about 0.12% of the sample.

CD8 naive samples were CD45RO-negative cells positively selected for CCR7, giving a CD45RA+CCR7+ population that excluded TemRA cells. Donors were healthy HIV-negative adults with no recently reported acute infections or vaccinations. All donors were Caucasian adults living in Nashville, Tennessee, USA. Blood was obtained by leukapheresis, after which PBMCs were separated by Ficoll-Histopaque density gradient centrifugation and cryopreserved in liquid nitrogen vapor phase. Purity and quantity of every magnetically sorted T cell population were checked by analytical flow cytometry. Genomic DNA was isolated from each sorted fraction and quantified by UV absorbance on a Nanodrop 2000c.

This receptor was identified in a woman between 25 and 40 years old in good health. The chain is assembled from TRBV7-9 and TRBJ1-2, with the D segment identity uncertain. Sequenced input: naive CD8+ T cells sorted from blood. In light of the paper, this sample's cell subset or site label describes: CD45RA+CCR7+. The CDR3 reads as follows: CASGHSEAFYGYTF. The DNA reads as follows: TGTGCCAGCGGCCACTCTGAAGCTTTCTATGGCTACACCTTC.